The 15 T cell receptor beta chains presented below share a single source sample, sequenced in a study of spatial heterogeneity in lung cancer (dated by TCRdb to the late 2010s). Library method: 5' RACE. The instrument given in TCRdb is NextSeq 500. In TCRdb, the public reads were trimmed at Q25 with fastp and aligned with MiXCR, with productive beta chains retained. Each CDR3 protein gets just one entry, which takes the most common genes and DNA from the rows behind it. The sample has about 11,000 distinct CDR3 sequences on record, about 6.3% of them singletons. The ten largest clones take up under 30% of the sample. The time point label of this sample denotes: sample taken at primary tumor resection. TCR sequencing used whole RNA extracted from tumor and nontumor lung tissue, or from cryopreserved PBMC samples, without cell sorting. The sample in question was PBMCs, obtained at surgery. The receptors were gathered from a male donor with early-stage non-small cell lung cancer.

This clonotype is medium-sized within its sample. Since the library was made to target alpha chains, this beta chain is a stray read and its abundance is not meaningful. The gene calls are TRBV28 and TRBJ2-4; TRBD2 aligns across 7 bases. Germline V CDR1 and CDR2: MDHEN, SYDVKM. The CDR3 runs to 11 residues. The junction had 0 bases not matched to a gene; V was cut back by 8 bases and J by 5 bases. CDR3 loop: CASGGENIQYF. CDR3 coding DNA: TGTGCCAGCGGGGGGGAAAACATTCAGTACTTC.

In the case of this clonotype: Because the library targeted alpha chains, this beta chain is an off-target read whose size means little. The chain recombines TRBV28 with TRBJ2-1, with TRBD2 identical over 10 bases. V shed 6 bases, J shed 3 bases, and the junction held 5 bases outside the gene matches. Germline assignment: CDR1 MDHEN and CDR2 SYDVKM. The CDR3 consists of 15 residues. Here the CDR3 DNA reads TGTGCCAGCAGCCGCGGGACTAGCGTCTACAATGAGCAGTTCTTC. Its protein is CASSRGTSVYNEQFF.

By sample share, this clonotype is medium-sized. Since the library was made to target alpha chains, this beta chain is a stray read and its abundance is not meaningful. V gene TRBV28 combines with J gene TRBJ2-1, with 11 bases aligning to TRBD2. This CDR3 has 16 residues. From germline, CDR1 is MDHEN and CDR2 SYDVKM. V was clipped by 2 bases and J by 4 bases; unmatched bases: 4. The CDR3 region has the DNA TGTGCCAGCAGTTTAACGGGGACTAGCGGATACAATGAGCAGTTCTTC. It yields the protein CASSLTGTSGYNEQFF. Full variable domain (remainder filled in from reference TRBV28 and TRBJ2-1): DVKVTQSSRYLVKRTGEKVFLECVQDMDHENMFWYRQDPGLGLRLIYFSYDVKMKEKGDIPEGYSVSREKKERFSLILESASTNQTSMYLCASSLTGTSGYNEQFFGPGTRLTVL.

This clonotype was picked up many times. The library was built for alpha chains, so this beta chain is an off-target read and its size means little. This chain uses TRBV27 with TRBJ2-1; 14 bases fit TRBD2. Per germline, CDR1 MNHEY and CDR2 SMNVEV (reference sequence). The V and J ends lost 5 bases and 9 bases, in that order; junction bases with no gene match: 12. This CDR3 has 17 amino acids. The CDR3 DNA is TGTGCCAGCAGTAGGCGGCCGGGACTAGCGGGAGAAGGTGAGCAGTTCTTC. This gives the protein CASSRRPGLAGEGEQFF.

This clonotype was seen only a few times. Being off target in a library aimed at alpha chains, this beta chain has a size of little meaning. V and J are TRBV7-2 and TRBJ2-7; TRBD1 aligns across 8 bases. The CDR3 is made up of 14 amino acids. CDR1 is SGHTA, CDR2 FQGNSA, per germline. V gave up 1 base and J gave up 5 bases; unmatched junction bases: 4. The CDR3 here is CASSLGQGANEQYF. CDR3 in DNA: TGTGCCAGCAGCTTAGGCCAGGGGGCCAACGAGCAGTACTTC.

By share, this clonotype ranks as medium-sized. The library was prepared for alpha chains; this beta chain is a stray read, so its frequency means little. V usage is TRBV20-1 and J usage is TRBJ1-1; TRBD1 matches at 7 bases. This CDR3 comprises 15 residues. Unmatched junction bases numbered 12, after V lost 3 bases and J lost 5 bases. CDR1 DFQATT and CDR2 SNEGSKA come from the germline V gene (reference sequence). CDR3 region: CSARLEGAGRTEAFF. For the CDR3, the DNA is TGCAGTGCTAGGCTCGAGGGGGCTGGTAGGACTGAAGCTTTCTTT.

Remarks on this clonotype: A much larger clonotype is one base distant, so this may be a read error. The library was designed around alpha chains, so this beta chain is a stray read whose abundance carries little weight. This chain connects TRBV5-5 to TRBJ2-3; weak D call: TRBD2 (6 bases). CDR1 is SGHKS and CDR2 is YYEKEE in the germline V gene (reference sequence). The CDR3 is 12 amino acids. Trimming left V 4 bases short and J 7 bases short, with 10 bases between. The CDR3 region is CASSTSRNTQYF. The CDR3, as DNA: TGTGCCAGCAGCACTAGCAGAAATACGCAGTATTTT.

Points on this clonotype: As an off-target read in a library built for alpha chains, this beta chain has a frequency of little significance. The chain combines TRBV11-3 with TRBJ1-3; D call uncertain. The germline V gene has CDR1 SGHNT and CDR2 YENEEA. The V and J ends lost 0 bases and 0 bases respectively, with 12 bases between them. The CDR3 loop spans 17 amino acids. The CDR3 spells CASSLDVLVFSGNTIYF. DNA for the CDR3: TGTGCCAGCAGCTTAGACGTCTTGGTTTTCTCTGGAAACACCATATATTTT.

There are many counts of this clonotype. In a library made to pick up alpha chains, this beta chain is a stray read with a size that means little. The chain is built from TRBV29-1 and TRBJ2-1, with 10 bases that match TRBD2. The CDR3 extends over 12 amino acids. The V segment lost 7 bases and the J segment 5 bases; nucleotides outside the gene matches: 2. CDR1 and CDR2 (germline): SQVTM, ANQGSEA. The CDR3 sequence is CSATSGNNEQFF. For the CDR3, the DNA is TGCAGCGCAACTAGCGGGAACAATGAGCAGTTCTTC.

The table lists this clonotype with many counts. The size of this beta chain means little, since it is a stray read in a library made for alpha chains. The gene calls are TRBV7-2 and TRBJ2-7; possible D gene TRBD2, 6 bases. The length of the CDR3 is 13 residues. Germline V lookup: CDR1 SGHTA, CDR2 FQGNSA. V was trimmed by 8 bases and J by 3 bases, leaving 14 bases between them. The CDR3 DNA follows: TGTGCCAGCGCGGGACCCTTTGGCTACGAGCAGTACTTC. This sequence encodes CASAGPFGYEQYF. Full variable domain (remainder filled in from reference TRBV7-2 and TRBJ2-7): GAGVSQSPSNKVTEKGKDVELRCDPISGHTALYWYRQSLGQGLEFLIYFQGNSAPDKSGLPSDRFSAERTGGSVSTLTIQRTQQEDSAVYLCASAGPFGYEQYFGPGTRLTVT.

The sample holds a few counts of this clonotype. A library prepared for alpha chains yielded this beta chain as an off-target read; its size is of little meaning. The chain couples TRBV19 to TRBJ1-4; D uncertain. The CDR3 contains 13 residues. Germline V CDR1 and CDR2: LNHDA, SQIVND (reference sequence). Trimming left V 7 bases short and J 5 bases short, with 11 bases between. The CDR3: CASTPMGNEKLFF. As DNA, the CDR3 is TGTGCCAGTACTCCCATGGGGAATGAAAAACTGTTTTTT.

This clonotype was seen repeatedly, ten times or more. This beta chain turned up in a library designed for alpha chains; as an off-target read, its abundance says little. The chain links TRBV27 to TRBJ1-5; the D gene is possibly TRBD1 (6 bases). Trimming stripped 4 bases from V and 6 bases from J, with 13 bases between. Per germline, CDR1 MNHEY and CDR2 SMNVEV (reference sequence). The CDR3 sequence is 14 residues long. CDR3 in DNA: TGTGCCAGCAGTTCGGACAGTGAGATTCAGCCCCAGCATTTT. Translated: CASSSDSEIQPQHF.

This clonotype is deemed medium-sized. Because the library targeted alpha chains, this beta chain is an off-target read whose size means little. The chain is built from TRBV20-1 and TRBJ2-3; 7 positions agree with TRBD2. Germline CDR1 reads DFQATT; CDR2 reads SNEGSKA (reference sequence). The V and J ends lost 1 base and 2 bases, in that order; junction bases with no gene match: 6. The CDR3 sequence is 15 residues long. The CDR3 reads CSARGSSGLTDTQYF. For the CDR3, the DNA is TGCAGTGCTAGAGGGTCTAGCGGACTCACAGATACGCAGTATTTT.

The table lists this clonotype with many counts. This beta chain is a stray read from a library made for alpha chains; its abundance is not meaningful. V gene TRBV21-1 combines with J gene TRBJ2-7. TRBV21-1 is a pseudogene segment. This CDR3 has 13 residues. The CDR3 here is CASSPRQLYEQYF. CDR3 coding DNA: TGTGCCAGCAGCCCACGACAACTCTACGAGCAGTACTTC.

In the case of this clonotype: This beta chain is an off-target read within a library intended for alpha chains, so its frequency means little. The rearrangement uses TRBV5-6 and TRBJ1-6; D is unresolved. The germline V and J ends were trimmed by 2 bases and 6 bases, with 0 bases remaining between them. The CDR3 sequence is 11 residues long. The germline gives CDR1 SGHDT, CDR2 YYEEEE. The DNA of the CDR3 is TGTGCCAGCAGCTTTAATTCACCCCTCCACTTT. This translates into CASSFNSPLHF.